Below, 28 T cell receptor beta chains from the same sample are listed, as sequenced in a study of blood T cell repertoires in COVID-19. The assay was immunoSEQ multiplex PCR, and TCRdb's table has in-frame clones only and misses some. This sample carries roughly 50,000 clones, 75% to 90% of them seen once, and the ten largest clones take roughly an eighth. Material: peripheral blood. These receptors all stem from a woman aged 55-69 years with active COVID-19.

The V and J genes are TRBV5-1 and TRBJ1-1, with D uncertain. The CDR3 is 14 amino acids. CDR1 is SGHRS, CDR2 YFSETQ, per germline. V lost 3 bases and J lost 6, with 15 bases in between. This CDR3 is CASSSDPGSAEAFF. The CDR3 coding sequence is TGCGCCAGCAGCTCCGACCCTGGGAGCGCTGAAGCTTTCTTT.

This clone was detected only a few times. The rearrangement links TRBV7-9 to TRBJ1-4; D is perhaps TRBD1 (6 bases). Looked up from germline, CDR1 is SEHNR and CDR2 is FQNEAQ (reference sequence). Trimming cost V 0 bases and J 4 bases, with 6 bases left between them. The CDR3 length is 14 residues. CDR3 in DNA: TGTGCCAGCAGCTTAGCGGGACATAATGAAAAACTGTTTTTT. It codes for CASSLAGHNEKLFF. Combining the CDR3 with reference TRBV7-9 and TRBJ1-4 gives the whole variable domain DTGVSQNPRHKITKRGQNVTFRCDPISEHNRLYWYRQTLGQGPEFLTYFQNEAQLEKSRLLSDRFSAERPKGSFSTLEIQRTEQGDSAMYLCASSLAGHNEKLFFGSGTQLSVL.

The chain uses TRBV3-1 (or the pseudogene TRBV3-2) and TRBJ2-2; a weak D match, TRBD2 (6 bases). Trimming took 4 bases from V and 1 from J, leaving 7 bases between them. Looked up from germline, CDR1 is LGHDT and CDR2 is YNNKEL (reference sequence). This CDR3 has 14 residues. DNA for the CDR3: TGTGCCAGCAGCCCCGGGGGGAACACCGGGGAGCTGTTTTTT. Protein: CASSPGGNTGELFF.

By sample fraction, this clone is medium-sized (0.01 to 0.1%). The genes are TRBV19 and TRBJ1-5; TRBD1 matches at 8 bases. The germline gives CDR1 LNHDA, CDR2 SQIVND (reference sequence). The CDR3 is 13 residues long. The J segment lost 3 bases and the V segment lost 9 bases, leaving 4 bases of the junction unmatched. CDR3 region: CASQDRVNQPQHF. In DNA, the CDR3 is TGTGCCAGCCAGGACAGGGTCAATCAGCCCCAGCATTTT.

This clone has a single count. The chain has TRBV18 and TRBJ2-2; 8 positions match TRBD1. The germline V gene has CDR1 KGHSH and CDR2 LQKENI. This CDR3 has 15 amino acids. V was clipped by 3 bases and J by 3 bases; unmatched bases: 3. The CDR3: CASSPGTGYTGELFF. The DNA for the CDR3 is TGTGCCAGCTCACCGGGGACAGGCTACACCGGGGAGCTGTTTTTT. Using reference TRBV18 and TRBJ2-2 for the parts outside the CDR3, the full variable domain is NAGVMQNPRHLVRRRGQEARLRCSPMKGHSHVYWYRQLPEEGLKFMVYLQKENIIDESGMPKERFSAEFPKEGPSILRIQQVVRGDSAAYFCASSPGTGYTGELFFGEGSRLTVL.

This chain uses TRBV7-6 with TRBJ1-6, with D possibly being TRBD1 (5 bases). V shed 0 bases and J shed 8 bases, with 11 bases lying between them. Germline CDR1 and CDR2: SGHVS and FNYEAQ. This CDR3 has 15 residues. This CDR3 reads CASSLAGREDSPLHF. The CDR3 region has the DNA TGTGCCAGCAGCTTAGCGGGCAGGGAGGATTCACCCCTCCACTTT.

This chain uses TRBV27 with TRBJ1-6, with D maybe TRBD1 (5 bases). The germline V gene has CDR1 MNHEY and CDR2 SMNVEV (reference sequence). This CDR3 spans 16 amino acids. Trimming cost V 6 bases and J 7 bases, with 19 bases left between them. The chain's CDR3 is CASRGRVAAGNSPLHF. As DNA, the CDR3 is TGTGCCAGCAGAGGCAGGGTGGCAGCAGGGAATTCACCCCTCCACTTT.

This chain links TRBV10-2 with TRBJ2-3; 10 bases line up with TRBD1. The V segment lost 6 bases and the J segment 5 bases; nucleotides outside the gene matches: 8. CDR1 is WSHSY, CDR2 SAAADI, per germline. The CDR3 runs 15 residues. CDR3 bases: TGCGCCAGCAGAGACAGGGGGCGTCTTGAAGATACGCAGTATTTT. Its translation is CASRDRGRLEDTQYF.

The genes are TRBV13 and TRBJ1-2; tentatively, D is TRBD1 (6 bases). V dropped 6 bases and J dropped 6 bases, with 20 bases sitting between them. The CDR3 has 15 amino acids. CDR1 and CDR2 from the germline V gene are PRHDT and FYEKMQ (reference sequence). CDR3 in DNA: TGTGCCAGCAGACCTGGACCAGGGGCCTTTGATGGCTACACCTTC. Protein: CASRPGPGAFDGYTF.

This sequence joins TRBV6-6 and TRBJ2-7; tentative D call: TRBD1 (5 bases). Germline V gene data show CDR1 as MNHNY and CDR2 as SVGAGI (reference sequence). V was trimmed by 0 bases and J by 2 bases, leaving 8 bases between them. The CDR3 length is 14 residues. The CDR3 here is CASSYSQGTYEQYF. The CDR3 DNA follows: TGTGCCAGCAGTTACTCGCAGGGTACCTACGAGCAGTACTTC.

A single count supports this clone. This sequence joins TRBV7-3 and TRBJ2-5; D unresolved. Germline V gene lookup returns CDR1 SGHTA and CDR2 FQGTGA. The CDR3 has 14 amino acids. Deletions cut 4 bases from V and 7 bases from J, with 16 bases between. CDR3 in amino acids: CASSSFPSSPTQYF. In nucleotides, the CDR3 is TGTGCCAGCAGCTCGTTCCCCTCCTCCCCGACCCAGTACTTC.

This clone was seen only once. This sequence joins TRBV11-1 and TRBJ1-4, with a tentative D call TRBD1 (6 bases). This CDR3 is built from 12 residues. Trimming removed 5 bases from V and 7 bases from J, with 8 bases in between. Germline CDR1 SGHAT, CDR2 FQDESV (reference sequence). CDR3 bases: TGTGCCAGCAGCCGCAGGGGTGAAAAACTGTTTTTT. It codes for CASSRRGEKLFF.

The sample holds a few counts of this clone. This chain uses TRBV7-9 with TRBJ2-7; 11 bases agree with TRBD2. Trimming took 6 bases from V and 3 from J; bases not matched to a gene: 4. CDR1 SEHNR and CDR2 FQNEAQ come from the germline V gene (reference sequence). The CDR3 covers 14 residues. The CDR3 DNA sequence: TGTGCCAGCAGTCCTAGCGGGGGGTTCTACGAGCAGTACTTC. Amino acids: CASSPSGGFYEQYF.

The chain links TRBV5-1 to TRBJ1-5; D is perhaps TRBD1 (5 bases). CDR3 length equals 13 residues. Germline V gene sequence: CDR1 SGHRS, CDR2 YFSETQ. V lost 0 bases and J lost 5, with 6 bases in between. CDR3 region: CASSLVGDQPQHF. The DNA of the CDR3 is TGCGCCAGCAGCTTGGTAGGGGATCAGCCCCAGCATTTT. The full variable domain, with the rest looked up from reference TRBV5-1 and TRBJ1-5, is KAGVTQTPRYLIKTRGQQVTLSCSPISGHRSVSWYQQTPGQGLQFLFEYFSETQRNKGNFPGRFSGRQFSNSRSEMNVSTLELGDSALYLCASSLVGDQPQHFGDGTRLSIL.

The chain joins TRBV7-2 to TRBJ1-2, with 8 nucleotides matching TRBD1. After removal of 3 bases from V and 2 bases from J, the junction contained 5 bases not matched to a gene. The V gene's germline CDR1 is SGHTA and CDR2 FQGNSA. This CDR3 comprises 15 residues. The CDR3 nucleotides are TGTGCCAGCAGCTTGACAGGGGCTGCGAACTATGGCTACACCTTC. Its translation is CASSLTGAANYGYTF.

This rearrangement joins TRBV3-1 (or the pseudogene TRBV3-2) to TRBJ1-4; D perhaps matches TRBD1 (6 bases). From germline, CDR1 is LGHDT and CDR2 YNNKEL (reference sequence). The germline V and J ends were trimmed by 3 bases and 3 bases, with 11 bases remaining between them. The CDR3 sequence is 15 residues long. CDR3 protein: CASSQSGVANEKLFF. CDR3 bases: TGTGCCAGCAGCCAGTCAGGGGTGGCTAATGAAAAACTGTTTTTT.

The chain combines TRBV12-5 with TRBJ1-1; unclear D gene. Germline assignment: CDR1 LGHNT and CDR2 FRNRAP. The V gene lost 6 bases and the J gene lost 6 bases, with 8 bases spanning the gap. The CDR3 extends over 11 amino acids. This CDR3 reads CASGFVAEAFF. The CDR3 nucleotides read TGTGCTAGTGGGTTTGTAGCTGAAGCTTTCTTT.

V and J are TRBV11-2 and TRBJ2-7, with D perhaps TRBD2 (5 bases). The CDR3 length is 13 residues. In germline, CDR1 is SGHAT, CDR2 FQNNGV. The V end was cut by 4 bases, the J end by 6 bases, with 13 bases between. DNA of the CDR3: TGTGCCAGCAGCTCGGACTTCCGCGGCGAGCAGTACTTC. Protein: CASSSDFRGEQYF.

This chain connects TRBV5-1 to TRBJ2-2; 9 bases line up with TRBD1. The V gene end was trimmed by 3 bases and the J gene end by 5 bases; junction bases not matched to a gene: 5. The CDR3 has 15 residues. Germline V lookup: CDR1 SGHRS, CDR2 YFSETQ. This CDR3 is CASSSGTGITGELFF. The CDR3 DNA follows: TGCGCCAGCAGCTCCGGGACAGGGATTACCGGGGAGCTGTTTTTT.

This sequence joins TRBV9 and TRBJ2-2, with 8 bases matching TRBD2. Trimming at V came to 0 bases and at J to 3 bases, leaving 1 base not matched to a gene. Germline values: CDR1 SGDLS, CDR2 YYNGEE. The CDR3 length is 15 residues. The CDR3 DNA is TGTGCCAGCAGCGTAGCGGGAGGGGACACCGGGGAGCTGTTTTTT. It codes for CASSVAGGDTGELFF.

This clone has a handful of counts. The chain joins TRBV23-1 to TRBJ1-5; perhaps TRBD1 as D (6 bases). TRBV23-1 is labeled an ORF, and its function is uncertain. The CDR3 contains 17 residues. Trimming pared 0 bases from V and 6 bases from J, leaving 18 bases between. The CDR3 DNA is TGCGCCAGCAGTCAATCGGGGGGGCAGGGATCAATTCAGCCCCAGCATTTT. This sequence encodes CASSQSGGQGSIQPQHF.

The chain employs TRBV7-9 and TRBJ1-1; D may be TRBD1 (6 bases). This CDR3 region has 15 residues. The V gene's germline CDR1 is SEHNR and CDR2 FQNEAQ (reference sequence). V lost 5 bases and J lost 5, with 18 bases in between. The CDR3 DNA sequence: TGTGCCAGCAGCCCCGTTTGGGGGGGCGAGACTGAAGCTTTCTTT. It is translated as CASSPVWGGETEAFF.

Written as DNA, the CDR3 is TGTGCCTCACGGCCCGGAGGGTACGAGCAGTACTTC. The encoded protein is CASRPGGYEQYF. This chain connects TRBV30 to TRBJ2-7, with D perhaps matching TRBD2 (6 bases). Looked up from germline, CDR1 is GTSNPN and CDR2 is SVGIG (reference sequence). The CDR3 consists of 12 residues. V gave up 7 bases and J gave up 4 bases, with 14 bases separating them.

The chain is built from TRBV19 and TRBJ2-3; perhaps TRBD2 as D (6 bases). The V end was cut by 3 bases, the J end by 4 bases, with 17 bases between. The CDR3 is 16 amino acids. In germline, CDR1 is LNHDA, CDR2 SQIVND (reference sequence). CDR3 nucleotide sequence: TGTGCCAGTAGTATCATGCGGGGTCGGAGGGCAGATACGCAGTATTTT. It specifies CASSIMRGRRADTQYF.

This chain uses TRBV2 with TRBJ2-5; D is perhaps TRBD2 (5 bases). The germline V gene has CDR1 SNHLY and CDR2 FYNNEI. Trimming pared 4 bases from V and 5 bases from J, leaving 14 bases between. This CDR3 is 14 amino acids long. The CDR3 is CASSGGLLGETQYF. The CDR3 DNA follows: TGTGCCAGCAGTGGTGGACTTCTTGGGGAGACCCAGTACTTC.

V is TRBV6-1 and J is TRBJ2-2; no clear D. Germline V gene lookup returns CDR1 MNHNS and CDR2 SASEGT. V was shortened by 3 bases and J by 8 bases, with 10 bases between the two germline ends. This CDR3 has 13 residues. CDR3 region: CASSDRSRGELFF. Here the CDR3 DNA reads TGTGCCAGCAGTGATCGGTCGCGGGGGGAGCTGTTTTTT.

J is TRBJ1-4 and V is TRBV6-6; tentative D call: TRBD1 (5 bases). The V end was cut by 7 bases, the J end by 0 bases, with 9 bases between. This CDR3 region has 14 residues. Germline V gene sequence: CDR1 MNHNY, CDR2 SVGAGI (reference sequence). CDR3 in amino acids: CASIQGPTNEKLFF. The CDR3 DNA sequence: TGTGCCAGCATTCAGGGCCCAACTAATGAAAAACTGTTTTTT.

The V call is TRBV7-2, the J call TRBJ1-4, with no clear D. Trimming left V 5 bases short and J 0 bases short, with 10 bases between. CDR1 and CDR2 from the germline V gene are SGHTA and FQGNSA. The CDR3 is 15 amino acids. CDR3 sequence (DNA): TGTGCCAGCAGCGTCCAGATTGCAACTAATGAAAAACTGTTTTTT. Its protein product is CASSVQIATNEKLFF.